This TCR beta chain was obtained from a study of response to subunit inactivated influenza vaccine. From germline, CDR1 is SGHRS and CDR2 YFSETQ. V lost 3 bases to trimming and J lost 6 bases; unmatched junction nucleotides: 5. The CDR3 consists of 15 residues. TCRdb reprocessed the RT-PCR reads with MiXCR, giving one entry per CDR3 protein. Among approximately 500,000 distinct CDR3 sequences listed, around 21% were seen once. The sample was also reused in another study, on T cells expressing NK-cell markers. From that report: What made the TCR beta cDNA was 5'RACE template switching with UMIs. Sorted CD3+CD56+NKG2C+, CD3+CD56+NKG2C- and CD3+CD56-NKG2C+ T cells supplied TCR beta repertoires. Among the experiments, several used an anti-gamma-delta TCR antibody to restrict sorting to alpha-beta TCR T cells. Similarly, these clonotypes led the CD3+CD56-NKG2C+ fraction as well in a few donors.

This sequence originates from a man aged 50-59 years who received an inactivated influenza vaccine. The chain links TRBV5-1 to TRBJ2-2; 10 nucleotides line up with TRBD1. This specimen was CD4+ T cells sorted from PBMCs, taken roughly 12 days after vaccination. The CDR3 bases are TGCGCCAGCAGCTACGACAGGGGGCTTGCCGGGGAGCTGTTTTTT. Encoded protein: CASSYDRGLAGELFF.